The entry below gives a single T cell receptor beta chain sequence along with its context. Its matching antigen is unknown. Focal radiation plus CTLA-4 blockade with ipilimumab was administered to patients who had chemo-refractory metastatic non-small-cell lung cancer. This record comes from a study of radiotherapy plus CTLA-4 blockade in lung cancer. Study in general: Of the patients, roughly 20% showed objective responses and about 30% attained disease control.

TCRdb's table, derived via immunoSEQ multiplex PCR, lists solely in-frame clones and lacks some. The sample carries 65,000 to 90,000 clones, around 86% recorded once. Study outcomes and limitations: Alongside interferon-beta, early blood T cell clone dynamics were reportedly the best predictor of response. Subsequent to radiotherapy plus ipilimumab, tumor-derived TCR clones underwent expansion in blood.

The TCR comes from a human donor with non-small cell lung cancer that progressed on radiotherapy plus ipilimumab. This specimen was peripheral blood, taken from a patient treated with radiotherapy plus ipilimumab.

Written as DNA, the CDR3 is TGTGCCAGCAGCCTGACTTCCCTAGCGGGAGTAGGAGGGGAGCTGTTTTTT. Its translation is CASSLTSLAGVGGELFF. The rearrangement links TRBV5-8 to TRBJ2-2, with 10 bases that match TRBD2. The ends lost 4 bases at V and 8 bases at J; junction bases unmatched: 14. CDR3 size: 17 residues. The germline CDR1 and CDR2 sequences are SGHTS and YDEGEE.